This is a list of T cell receptor beta chains from one sample in a study of blood T cell repertoires in COVID-19. Clones were read by immunoSEQ multiplex PCR, and TCRdb kept only the in-frame ones, dropping some. The table has 150,000 to 200,000 clones, roughly 77% seen once. Specimen: peripheral blood. The receptors come from a man aged 65 to 79 with active or convalescent COVID-19. Each CDR3 is given with its conserved first and last residue. D genes are given only for firm matches. Expanded clones are given a class, and other clones once, few, many or no size at all.

size	J	D	V	CDR3	DNA
NA	TRBJ2-5	NA	TRBV20-1	CSASQKETQYF	TGCAGTGCTAGTCAGAAAGAGACCCAGTACTTC
NA	TRBJ2-7	NA	TRBV3-1/TRBV3-2	CASSQEPTGLTYEQYF	TGTGCCAGCAGCCAAGAGCCCACGGGACTCACCTACGAGCAGTACTTC
NA	TRBJ2-1	NA	TRBV7-2	CASSSAGIYNEQFF	TGTGCCAGCAGCTCGGCGGGGATCTACAATGAGCAGTTCTTC
NA	TRBJ2-7	TRBD2	TRBV5-1	CASSLTPGGVEQYF	TGCGCCAGCAGCTTGACCCCGGGGGGGGTCGAGCAGTACTTC
NA	TRBJ1-2	NA	TRBV28	CASAPLRGRPHRIYGYTF	TGTGCCAGCGCTCCATTACGGGGGAGGCCACATCGAATCTATGGCTACACCTTC
NA	TRBJ2-1	NA	TRBV5-1	CASSLWESSYNEQFF	TGCGCCAGCAGCCTGTGGGAGAGCTCCTACAATGAGCAGTTCTTC
NA	TRBJ1-6	NA	TRBV5-1	CASSRTGASDNSPLHF	TGCGCCAGCAGCCGTACAGGAGCAAGTGATAATTCACCCCTCCACTTT
NA	TRBJ2-3	TRBD2	TRBV9	CASSPGAGAYTDTQYF	TGTGCCAGCAGCCCGGGAGCGGGGGCCTACACAGATACGCAGTATTTT
NA	TRBJ1-3	TRBD1	TRBV7-9	CASSLGQGLAGNTIYF	TGTGCCAGCAGCCTGGGACAGGGTTTGGCAGGAAACACCATATATTTT
NA	TRBJ1-2	NA	TRBV12-3/TRBV12-4	CASSLTVPYGYTF	TGTGCCAGCAGTTTGACTGTCCCGTATGGCTACACCTTC
NA	TRBJ1-4	NA	TRBV20-1	CSASTITGGGEKLFF	TGCAGTGCTAGTACGATTACGGGGGGTGGAGAAAAACTGTTTTTT
NA	TRBJ1-1	NA	TRBV7-9	CASNRDSTEAFF	TGTGCCAGCAACCGAGACAGCACTGAAGCTTTCTTT
NA	TRBJ1-1	TRBD1	TRBV11-2	CASSLQGDGTEAFF	TGTGCCAGCAGCCTACAGGGGGACGGCACTGAAGCTTTCTTT
NA	TRBJ2-1	NA	TRBV21-1	CASSPIGDRVHNEQFF	TGTGCCAGCAGCCCGATAGGGGACAGGGTGCACAATGAGCAGTTCTTC
NA	TRBJ1-1	TRBD1	TRBV30	CAWSWDRGRTEAFF	TGTGCCTGGAGTTGGGACAGGGGGAGGACTGAAGCTTTCTTT
NA	TRBJ2-7	TRBD2	TRBV5-1	CASSKGLAGSEQYF	TGCGCCAGCAGTAAGGGACTAGCGGGAAGCGAGCAGTACTTC
once	TRBJ2-1	NA	TRBV11-1	CASSLKGLATYNEQFF	TGTGCCAGCAGCCTCAAAGGCCTAGCAACCTACAATGAGCAGTTCTTC
few	TRBJ2-7	NA	TRBV7-8	CASSLAAEGARYEQYF	TGTGCCAGCAGCTTAGCGGCGGAGGGGGCCCGCTACGAGCAGTACTTC
once	TRBJ1-1	TRBD1	TRBV7-9	CASSYTQGSTEAFF	TGTGCCAGCAGCTATACACAGGGGTCCACTGAAGCTTTCTTT
NA	TRBJ2-6	TRBD2	TRBV9	CASSVGGTSGGGGANVLTF	TGTGCCAGCAGCGTAGGTGGGACTAGCGGGGGGGGCGGGGCCAACGTCCTGACTTTC
once	TRBJ2-7	NA	TRBV21-1	CASSTVGRVYEQYF	TGTGCCAGCAGCACCGTCGGCAGGGTATACGAGCAGTACTTC
few	TRBJ2-1	NA	TRBV12-5	CASDGGIYNEQFF	TGTGCTAGTGATGGAGGGATCTACAATGAGCAGTTCTTC
NA	TRBJ1-1	NA	TRBV18	CASSLDPTGGTEAFF	TGTGCCAGCTCACTCGATCCTACGGGGGGCACTGAAGCTTTCTTT
NA	TRBJ1-1	NA	TRBV18	CASSLQLERTEAFF	TGTGCCAGCTCCCTTCAGCTTGAGCGGACTGAAGCTTTCTTT
NA	TRBJ1-2	NA	TRBV7-7	CASSYEGELIKNYGYTF	TGTGCTAGCAGCTATGAGGGGGAATTAATAAAAAACTATGGCTACACCTTC
NA	TRBJ1-2	NA	TRBV6-1	CASSEGGDGYTF	TGTGCCAGCAGCGAAGGGGGGGATGGCTACACCTTC
NA	TRBJ1-1	NA	TRBV18	CASSPLLRDTEAFF	TGTGCCAGCTCACCACTCCTCCGGGACACTGAAGCTTTCTTT
NA	TRBJ2-5	NA	TRBV18	CASSPPGSWETQYF	TGTGCCAGCTCACCACCCGGGAGTTGGGAGACCCAGTACTTC
NA	TRBJ2-7	NA	TRBV2	CASSEADRGGEQYF	TGTGCCAGCAGTGAAGCGGATAGGGGGGGCGAGCAGTACTTC
few	TRBJ1-2	NA	TRBV12-5	CASGDRKTNYGYTF	TGTGCTAGTGGTGACAGGAAGACTAACTATGGCTACACCTTC
NA	TRBJ2-5	NA	TRBV5-1	CASSETSTETQYF	TGCGCCAGCAGCGAGACTAGTACGGAGACCCAGTACTTC
NA	TRBJ1-3	NA	TRBV15	CATSRDPVGGTGNTIYF	TGTGCCACCAGCAGAGATCCGGTGGGGGGAACGGGAAACACCATATATTTT